This record covers a single T cell receptor (beta chain). Its specificity is unknown. The sample comes from a study of post-analysis software for immune sequencing data. Study information: The cohort encompassed relapsing-remitting, secondary progressive and progressive-relapsing multiple sclerosis disease courses.

CDR3 length: 13 residues. Germline-derived CDR1 and CDR2 are SNHLY and FYNNEI. Between the trimmed V and J ends, which lost 8 bases and 3 bases, there was a span of 11 bases. Whole-study results and caveats: Significantly lower normalized Chao1 diversity was seen in multiple sclerosis patients than in controls. Five TRBV segments were significantly more frequent in patients than in controls. TRBV5-6, TRBV5-1 and TRBV20-1 were among these segments.

The authors incorporated unique molecular identifiers into the TCR beta cDNA libraries. Starting from around 0.96 to 9.9 million T cells, the study yielded 460,000 or so cDNA molecules. Using its own MiXCR run on the PCR reads, TCRdb lists one record per CDR3 protein. The repertoire includes hundreds of thousands of distinct CDR3 sequences, 55% to 60% of them detected once, and about 11% sits in the top ten. The chain employs TRBV2 and TRBJ2-1; the D is unclear. The source material was blood. The TCR originated in a girl aged 2-15 years with multiple sclerosis. CDR3 residues: CASRQDHYNEQFF. The CDR3 nucleotides read TGTGCCAGCCGCCAGGACCACTACAATGAGCAGTTCTTC.